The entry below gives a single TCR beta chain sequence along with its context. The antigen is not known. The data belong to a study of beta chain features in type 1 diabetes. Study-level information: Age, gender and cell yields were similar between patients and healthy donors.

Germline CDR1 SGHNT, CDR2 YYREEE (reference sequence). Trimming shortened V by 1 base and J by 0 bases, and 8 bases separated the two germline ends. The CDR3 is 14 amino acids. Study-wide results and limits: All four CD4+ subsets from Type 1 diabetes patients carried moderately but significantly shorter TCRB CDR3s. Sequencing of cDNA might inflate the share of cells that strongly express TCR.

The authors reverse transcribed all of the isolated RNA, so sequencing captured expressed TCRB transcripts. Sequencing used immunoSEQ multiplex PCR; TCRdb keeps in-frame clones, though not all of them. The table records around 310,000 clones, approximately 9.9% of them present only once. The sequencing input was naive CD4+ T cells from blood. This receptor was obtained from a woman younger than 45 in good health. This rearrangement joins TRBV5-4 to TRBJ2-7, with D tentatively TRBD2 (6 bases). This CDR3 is CASSLPGSSYEQYF. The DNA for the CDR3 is TGTGCCAGCAGCTTGCCCGGGAGCTCCTACGAGCAGTACTTC.